This TCR beta chain is drawn from a study of blood T cell repertoires in COVID-19. Clones were read by immunoSEQ multiplex PCR, and TCRdb kept only the in-frame ones, dropping some. The sample shows over 50,000 clones, around 87% of them seen only once. With 3 bases removed from V and 2 bases from J, the gap between germline ends came to 16 bases. The CDR3 runs to 16 residues. Germline assignment: CDR1 SGHTA and CDR2 FQGNSA. J is TRBJ1-1 and V is TRBV7-2; D ambiguous. The material sequenced was peripheral blood. The source is a man aged 55 to 69 with acute or convalescent COVID-19. CDR3 DNA sequence: TGTGCCAGCAGCTTGTTCGCTGATGTGAGAAACACTGAAGCTTTCTTT. This sequence encodes CASSLFADVRNTEAFF.